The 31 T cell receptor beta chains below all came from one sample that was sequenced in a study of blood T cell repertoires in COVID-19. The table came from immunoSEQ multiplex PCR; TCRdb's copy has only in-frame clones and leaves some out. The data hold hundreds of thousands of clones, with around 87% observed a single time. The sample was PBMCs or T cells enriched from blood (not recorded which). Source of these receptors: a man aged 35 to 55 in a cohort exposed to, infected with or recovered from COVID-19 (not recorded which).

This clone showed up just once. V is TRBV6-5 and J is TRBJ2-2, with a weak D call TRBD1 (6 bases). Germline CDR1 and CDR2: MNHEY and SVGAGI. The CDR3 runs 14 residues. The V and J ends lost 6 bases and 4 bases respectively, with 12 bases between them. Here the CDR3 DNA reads TGTGCCAGCAGATACGGACAGCTCACCGGGGAGCTGTTTTTT. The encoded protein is CASRYGQLTGELFF.

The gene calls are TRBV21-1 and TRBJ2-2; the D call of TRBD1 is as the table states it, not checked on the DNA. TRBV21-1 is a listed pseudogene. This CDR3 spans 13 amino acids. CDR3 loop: CASSPANTGELFF. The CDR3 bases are TGTGCCAGCAGCCCAGCGAACACCGGGGAGCTGTTTTTT.

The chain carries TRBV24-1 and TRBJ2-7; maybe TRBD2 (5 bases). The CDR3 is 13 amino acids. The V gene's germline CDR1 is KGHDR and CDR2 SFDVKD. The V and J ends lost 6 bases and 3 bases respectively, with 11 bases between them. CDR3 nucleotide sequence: TGTGCCACCAGTTGGGCCGGGGTCTACGAGCAGTACTTC. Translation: CATSWAGVYEQYF.

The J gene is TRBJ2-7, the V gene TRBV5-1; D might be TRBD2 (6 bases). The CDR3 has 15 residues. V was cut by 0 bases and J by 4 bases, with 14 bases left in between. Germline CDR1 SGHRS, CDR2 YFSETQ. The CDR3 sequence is CASSLDGGKEYEQYF. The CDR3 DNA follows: TGCGCCAGCAGCTTGGACGGAGGGAAAGAGTACGAGCAGTACTTC.

The CDR3 bases are TGTGCCAGCAGCTTAGCGGGAGACGCCTACAATGAGCAGTTCTTC. Translation gives CASSLAGDAYNEQFF. V gene TRBV11-3 combines with J gene TRBJ2-1; a possible D gene is TRBD2 (6 bases). Germline lookup yields CDR1 SGHNT and CDR2 YENEEA. The CDR3 contains 15 residues. With 1 base removed from V and 2 bases from J, the gap between germline ends came to 9 bases.

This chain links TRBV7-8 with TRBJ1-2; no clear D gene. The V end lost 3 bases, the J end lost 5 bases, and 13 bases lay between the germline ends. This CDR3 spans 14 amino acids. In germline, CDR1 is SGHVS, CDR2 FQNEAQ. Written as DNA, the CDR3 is TGTGCCAGCAGCTTTTACCCAGGCGCTTATGGCTACACCTTC. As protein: CASSFYPGAYGYTF.

The CDR3: CASSGIVAGEQFF. The CDR3 DNA follows: TGTGCCAGCAGCGGGATAGTAGCGGGTGAGCAGTTCTTC. The J gene is TRBJ2-1, the V gene TRBV9; 7 nucleotides align to TRBD2. With V trimmed by 3 bases and J by 9 bases, 6 bases remained unmatched. Germline-derived CDR1 and CDR2 are SGDLS and YYNGEE. The CDR3 contains 13 residues.

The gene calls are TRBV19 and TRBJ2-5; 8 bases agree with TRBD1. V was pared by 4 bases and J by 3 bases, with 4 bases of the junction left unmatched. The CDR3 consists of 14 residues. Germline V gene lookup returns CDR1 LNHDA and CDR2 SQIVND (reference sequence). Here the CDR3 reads CASSTDRGKETQYF. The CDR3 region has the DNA TGTGCCAGTAGTACTGACAGGGGTAAAGAGACCCAGTACTTC.

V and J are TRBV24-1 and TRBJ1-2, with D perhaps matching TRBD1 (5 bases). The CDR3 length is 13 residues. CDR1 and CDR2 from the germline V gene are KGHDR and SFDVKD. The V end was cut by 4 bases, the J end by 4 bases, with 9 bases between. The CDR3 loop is CATSEDSFYGYTF. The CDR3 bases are TGTGCCACCAGTGAAGACAGCTTCTATGGCTACACCTTC.

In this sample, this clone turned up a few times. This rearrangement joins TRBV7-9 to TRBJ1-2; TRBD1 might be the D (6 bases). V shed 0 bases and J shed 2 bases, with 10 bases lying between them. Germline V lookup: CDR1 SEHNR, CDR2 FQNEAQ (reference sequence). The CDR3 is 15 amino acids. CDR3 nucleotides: TGTGCCAGCAGCTTAGCGCAGGACAGCAACTATGGCTACACCTTC. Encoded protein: CASSLAQDSNYGYTF. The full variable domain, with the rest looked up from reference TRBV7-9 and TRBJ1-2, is DTGVSQNPRHKITKRGQNVTFRCDPISEHNRLYWYRQTLGQGPEFLTYFQNEAQLEKSRLLSDRFSAERPKGSFSTLEIQRTEQGDSAMYLCASSLAQDSNYGYTFGSGTRLTVV.

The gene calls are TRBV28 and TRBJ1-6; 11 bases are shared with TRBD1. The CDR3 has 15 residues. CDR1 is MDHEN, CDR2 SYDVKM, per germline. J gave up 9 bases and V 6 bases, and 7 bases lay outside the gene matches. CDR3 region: CASSLRTGGGSPLHF. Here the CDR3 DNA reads TGTGCCAGCAGCTTGAGGACAGGGGGCGGTTCACCCCTCCACTTT.

CDR3 bases: TGTGCCAGCAGCCAAGTAGTGAACACCGGGGAGCTGTTTTTT. Translated, it gives CASSQVVNTGELFF. The chain carries TRBV3-1 (or the pseudogene TRBV3-2) and TRBJ2-2; D remains unclear. V dropped 1 base and J dropped 1 base, with 4 bases sitting between them. The CDR3 totals 14 residues. CDR1 is LGHDT, CDR2 YNNKEL, per germline (reference sequence).

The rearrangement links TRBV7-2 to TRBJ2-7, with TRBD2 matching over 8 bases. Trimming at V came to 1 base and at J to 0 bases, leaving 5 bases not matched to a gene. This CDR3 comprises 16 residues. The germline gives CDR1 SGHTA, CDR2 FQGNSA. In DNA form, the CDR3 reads TGTGCCAGCAGCTTAGTGGGTAGCGGGAACTCCTACGAGCAGTACTTC. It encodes CASSLVGSGNSYEQYF.

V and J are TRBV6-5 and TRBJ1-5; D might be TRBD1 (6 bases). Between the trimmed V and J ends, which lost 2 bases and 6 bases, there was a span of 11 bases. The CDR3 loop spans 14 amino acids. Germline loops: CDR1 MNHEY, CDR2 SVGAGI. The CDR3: CASSYNRDTQPQHF. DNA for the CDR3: TGTGCCAGCAGTTACAACAGGGATACTCAGCCCCAGCATTTT.

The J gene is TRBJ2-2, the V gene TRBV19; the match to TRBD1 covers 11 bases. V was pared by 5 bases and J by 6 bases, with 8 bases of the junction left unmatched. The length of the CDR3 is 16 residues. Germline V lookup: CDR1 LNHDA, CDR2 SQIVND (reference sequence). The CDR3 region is CASSSQGQGVAGELFF. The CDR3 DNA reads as TGTGCCAGTAGTTCTCAGGGACAGGGGGTGGCCGGGGAGCTGTTTTTT.

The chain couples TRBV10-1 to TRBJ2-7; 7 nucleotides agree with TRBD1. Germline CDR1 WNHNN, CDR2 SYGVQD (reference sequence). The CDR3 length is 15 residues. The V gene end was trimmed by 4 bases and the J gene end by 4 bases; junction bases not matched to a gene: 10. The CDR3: CASSGLGTVNYEQYF. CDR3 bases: TGCGCCAGCAGTGGCCTTGGGACAGTAAATTACGAGCAGTACTTC.

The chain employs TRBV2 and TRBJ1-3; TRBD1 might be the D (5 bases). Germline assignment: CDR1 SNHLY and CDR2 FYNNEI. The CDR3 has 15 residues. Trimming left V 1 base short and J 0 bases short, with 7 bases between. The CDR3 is CASSEETASGNTIYF. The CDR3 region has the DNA TGTGCCAGCAGTGAAGAGACAGCCTCTGGAAACACCATATATTTT. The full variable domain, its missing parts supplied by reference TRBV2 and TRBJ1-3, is EPEVTQTPSHQVTQMGQEVILRCVPISNHLYFYWYRQILGQKVEFLVSFYNNEISEKSEIFDDQFSVERPDGSNFTLKIRSTKLEDSAMYFCASSEETASGNTIYFGEGSWLTVV.

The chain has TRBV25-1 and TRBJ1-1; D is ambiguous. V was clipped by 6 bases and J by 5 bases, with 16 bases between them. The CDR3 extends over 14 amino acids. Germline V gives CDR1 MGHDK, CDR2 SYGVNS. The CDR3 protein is CASSLKGGRTEAFF. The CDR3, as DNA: TGTGCCAGCAGCCTTAAGGGAGGTAGGACTGAAGCTTTCTTT.

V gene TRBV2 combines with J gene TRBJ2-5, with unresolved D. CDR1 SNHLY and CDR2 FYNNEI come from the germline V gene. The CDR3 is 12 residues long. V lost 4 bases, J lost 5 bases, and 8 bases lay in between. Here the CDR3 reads CASSVGWETQYF. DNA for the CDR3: TGTGCCAGCAGTGTCGGTTGGGAGACCCAGTACTTC.

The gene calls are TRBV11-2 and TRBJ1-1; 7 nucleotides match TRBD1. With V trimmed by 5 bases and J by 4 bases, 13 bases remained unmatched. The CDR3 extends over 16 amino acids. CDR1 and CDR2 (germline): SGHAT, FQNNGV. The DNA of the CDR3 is TGTGCCAGCAGCCCCAGGGGGAGACGAGGGTCCACTGAAGCTTTCTTT. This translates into CASSPRGRRGSTEAFF.

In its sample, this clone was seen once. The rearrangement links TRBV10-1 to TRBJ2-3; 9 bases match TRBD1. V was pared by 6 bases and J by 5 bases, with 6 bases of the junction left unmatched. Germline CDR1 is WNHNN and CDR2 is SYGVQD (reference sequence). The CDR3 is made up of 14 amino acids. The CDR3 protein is CASSRDRAGDTQYF. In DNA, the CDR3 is TGCGCCAGCAGCCGGGACAGGGCGGGAGATACGCAGTATTTT.

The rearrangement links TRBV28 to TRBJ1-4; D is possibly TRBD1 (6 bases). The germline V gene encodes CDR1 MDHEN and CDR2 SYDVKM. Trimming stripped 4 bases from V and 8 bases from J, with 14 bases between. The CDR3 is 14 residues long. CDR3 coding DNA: TGTGCCAGCAGTTCGGACAGTCTCGGGGAAAAACTGTTTTTT. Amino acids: CASSSDSLGEKLFF. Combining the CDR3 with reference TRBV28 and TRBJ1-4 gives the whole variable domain DVKVTQSSRYLVKRTGEKVFLECVQDMDHENMFWYRQDPGLGLRLIYFSYDVKMKEKGDIPEGYSVSREKKERFSLILESASTNQTSMYLCASSSDSLGEKLFFGSGTQLSVL.

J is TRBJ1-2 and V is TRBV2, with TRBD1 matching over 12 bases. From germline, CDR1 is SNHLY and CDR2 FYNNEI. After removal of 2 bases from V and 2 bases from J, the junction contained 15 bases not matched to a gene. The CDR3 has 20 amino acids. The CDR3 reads CASSETVRRDRGRGNYGYTF. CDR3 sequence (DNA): TGTGCCAGCAGTGAAACCGTACGCCGGGACAGGGGGCGAGGGAACTATGGCTACACCTTC.

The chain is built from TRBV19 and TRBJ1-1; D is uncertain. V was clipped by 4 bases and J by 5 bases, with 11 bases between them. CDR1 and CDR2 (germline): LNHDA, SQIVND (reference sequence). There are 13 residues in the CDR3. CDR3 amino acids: CASSTQYGTEAFF. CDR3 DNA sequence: TGTGCCAGTAGTACCCAGTACGGGACTGAAGCTTTCTTT. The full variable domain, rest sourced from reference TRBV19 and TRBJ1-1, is DGGITQSPKYLFRKEGQNVTLSCEQNLNHDAMYWYRQDPGQGLRLIYYSQIVNDFQKGDIAEGYSVSREKKESFPLTVTSAQKNPTAFYLCASSTQYGTEAFFGQGTRLTVV.

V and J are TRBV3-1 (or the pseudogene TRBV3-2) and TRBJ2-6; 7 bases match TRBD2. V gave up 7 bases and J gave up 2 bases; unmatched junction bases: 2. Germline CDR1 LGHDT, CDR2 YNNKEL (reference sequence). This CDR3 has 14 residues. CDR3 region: CASKSGTGANVLTF. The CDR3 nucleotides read TGTGCCAGCAAGAGCGGGACTGGGGCCAACGTCCTGACTTTC.

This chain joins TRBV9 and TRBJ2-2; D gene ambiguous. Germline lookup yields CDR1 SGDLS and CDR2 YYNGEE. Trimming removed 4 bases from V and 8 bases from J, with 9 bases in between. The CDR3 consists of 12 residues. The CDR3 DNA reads TGTGCCAGCAGCCTCCCGGTGGGGGAGCTGTTTTTT. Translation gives CASSLPVGELFF. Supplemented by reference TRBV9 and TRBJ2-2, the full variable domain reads DSGVTQTPKHLITATGQRVTLRCSPRSGDLSVYWYQQSLDQGLQFLIQYYNGEERAKGNILERFSAQQFPDLHSELNLSSLELGDSALYFCASSLPVGELFFGEGSRLTVL.

CDR3 bases: TGTGCCAGTAGTACGAGAGGACAGGGTGGAATGAAAACATTCCAAAAACTGTTTTTT. Protein: CASSTRGQGGMKTFQKLFF. The rearrangement uses TRBV19 and TRBJ1-4, with 8 bases aligning to TRBD1. V lost 4 bases and J lost 9; bases outside the gene matches: 22. CDR3 size: 19 residues. Germline CDR1 is LNHDA and CDR2 is SQIVND (reference sequence).

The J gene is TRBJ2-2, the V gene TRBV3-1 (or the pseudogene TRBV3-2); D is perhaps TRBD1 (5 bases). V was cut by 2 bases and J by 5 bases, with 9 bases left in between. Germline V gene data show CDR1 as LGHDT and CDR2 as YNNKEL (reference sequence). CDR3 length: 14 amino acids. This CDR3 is CASSQRGSTGELFF. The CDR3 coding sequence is TGTGCCAGCAGCCAAAGGGGTTCGACCGGGGAGCTGTTTTTT.

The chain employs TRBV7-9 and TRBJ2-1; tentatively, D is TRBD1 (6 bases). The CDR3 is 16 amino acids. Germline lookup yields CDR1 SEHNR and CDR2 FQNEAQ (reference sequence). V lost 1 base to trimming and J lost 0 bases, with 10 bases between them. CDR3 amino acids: CASSLGGQSSYNEQFF. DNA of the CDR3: TGTGCCAGCAGCTTAGGGGGACAAAGCTCCTACAATGAGCAGTTCTTC.

CDR3 in DNA: TGCGCCAGCAGCCAATTGGGGGGGGCCCACACTGAAGCTTTCTTT. This translates into CASSQLGGAHTEAFF. The chain is built from TRBV4-1 and TRBJ1-1; TRBD1 might be the D (6 bases). Germline CDR1 and CDR2: MGHRA and YSYEKL. V lost 2 bases, J lost 3 bases, and 13 bases lay in between. This CDR3 has 15 amino acids.

The CDR3 reads CAWSMAGGRQPQHF. The CDR3 DNA reads TGTGCCTGGAGTATGGCAGGGGGCCGTCAGCCCCAGCATTTT. This chain joins TRBV30 and TRBJ1-5; 8 nucleotides agree with TRBD1. This CDR3 is 14 amino acids long. Germline-derived CDR1 and CDR2 are GTSNPN and SVGIG (reference sequence). V lost 2 bases, J lost 6 bases, and 6 bases stayed unmatched.